This T cell receptor (beta chain) was identified in a study of vaccination effects on CD4 cells after COVID-19. General study points: Healthy vaccine recipients' vaccine-induced clones were almost all SARS-CoV-2 mono-reactive. Late after vaccination, infection- and vaccine-induced clones showed marked clonal contraction.

The method was immunoSEQ multiplex PCR; TCRdb's version includes in-frame clones alone and lacks a portion of them. Here the sample spans 20,000 to 30,000 clones, around 73% being singletons. Before any sequencing was done, the ViraFEST assay used viral peptide pools to expand antigen-specific CD4+ T cells. Researchers isolated CD4+ T cells once 9 to 11 days of culture had elapsed. Recipients of the vaccine had no prior SARS-CoV-2 infection and negative nucleocapsid antibodies. Researchers reported culturing two million PBMC in each well, adding approximately 9.4 IU/ml IL-2 and about 10 ug/ml peptides. CDR1 and CDR2 from the germline V gene are SQVTM and ANQGSEA. V lost 4 bases and J 4 bases, leaving 10 bases between the germline ends. The CDR3 runs 12 residues. As for this clone: Its antigen is as yet unknown.

The rearrangement links TRBV29-1 to TRBJ1-2; no definite D call. The sample was CD4+ T cells from PBMCs cultured with SARS-CoV-2 spike peptides, taken before COVID-19 vaccination. The TCR was taken from a human donor who received a COVID-19 vaccine. CDR3 sequence: CSVGRAGYGYTF. DNA of the CDR3: TGCAGCGTTGGGAGGGCAGGCTATGGCTACACCTTC.